A few counts support the clone carrying this TCR beta chain. Its target is unknown. The germline V gene encodes CDR1 SGHRS and CDR2 YFSETQ. The CDR3 consists of 14 residues. Germline trimming cut 7 bases from V and 4 bases from J; bases unmatched to any gene: 7. The entry originates in a study of response to subunit inactivated influenza vaccine. Study-wide results and caveats: Authors suggested that a seasonal influenza vaccination recruits few new T cells each time.

Each CDR3 protein is one row after TCRdb ran MiXCR on the RT-PCR reads. This table has hundreds of thousands of distinct CDR3 sequences, 10% to 15% appearing once. The source was PBMCs from blood, collected on the day of vaccination. The chain uses TRBV5-1 and TRBJ2-3, with TRBD1 identical over 9 bases. This sequence was found in a man aged 45-65 years who received an inactivated influenza vaccine. The CDR3 sequence: CASSRDRDPDTQYF. The CDR3 DNA follows: TGCGCCAGCTCCCGGGACAGGGATCCAGATACGCAGTATTTT.